A single sample is the source of the 16 T cell receptor beta chains below, sequenced in a study of control samples from healthy donors and cancer patients. Sequencing was performed with immunoSEQ multiplex PCR; in TCRdb, only in-frame clones are kept and a portion is missing. This table has more than 65,000 clones, about 83% appearing once. The sequenced sample was blood. The receptors derive from a man aged 60-69 years in good health.

V is TRBV28 and J is TRBJ2-6; D gene ambiguous. The CDR3 is made up of 18 amino acids. Germline V CDR1 and CDR2: MDHEN, SYDVKM. Deletions cut 4 bases from V and 0 bases from J, with 16 bases between. The CDR3 nucleotides read TGTGCCAGCAGTTCCCCCTCAACTCCCTACTCTGGGGCCAACGTCCTGACTTTC. This codes for CASSSPSTPYSGANVLTF.

J is TRBJ1-5 and V is TRBV19; D is ambiguous. Germline V gene data show CDR1 as LNHDA and CDR2 as SQIVND (reference sequence). V lost 0 bases to trimming and J lost 0 bases, with 6 bases between them. The CDR3 consists of 15 residues. CDR3 region: CASSIDRYSNQPQHF. The CDR3 DNA reads as TGTGCCAGTAGTATAGACAGGTATAGCAATCAGCCCCAGCATTTT.

The chain is built from TRBV7-9 and TRBJ2-3; a possible D gene is TRBD2 (5 bases). The CDR3 runs 14 residues. V was trimmed by 1 base and J by 1 base, leaving 6 bases between them. Looked up from germline, CDR1 is SEHNR and CDR2 is FQNEAQ (reference sequence). CDR3 sequence: CASSLGRGTDTQYF. The DNA for the CDR3 is TGTGCCAGCAGCTTAGGGCGGGGCACAGATACGCAGTATTTT.

Only a few counts were recorded for this clone. The chain links TRBV10-3 to TRBJ2-3; 10 positions agree with TRBD1. Unmatched junction bases numbered 2, after V lost 8 bases and J lost 3 bases. Germline values: CDR1 ENHRY, CDR2 SYGVKD. The CDR3 consists of 13 residues. The CDR3 loop is CAIGGQGTDTQYF. The CDR3 region has the DNA TGTGCCATCGGGGGACAGGGGACAGATACGCAGTATTTT.

This clone was seen only once. The chain couples TRBV28 to TRBJ1-3, with D unresolved. Germline V gene lookup returns CDR1 MDHEN and CDR2 SYDVKM. This CDR3 contains 13 residues. Trimming removed 10 bases at V and 0 bases at J, with 10 bases between. CDR3 nucleotides: TGTGCCACCGTGAAGAGCTCTGGAAACACCATATATTTT. Protein product: CATVKSSGNTIYF.

V is TRBV15 and J is TRBJ2-5; TRBD1 is a possible D gene (6 bases). The V and J ends lost 1 base and 2 bases respectively, with 8 bases between them. Germline values: CDR1 LNHNV, CDR2 YYDKDF (reference sequence). The CDR3 extends over 14 amino acids. CDR3 protein: CATSRATGQETQYF. DNA for the CDR3: TGTGCCACCAGCAGAGCGACAGGTCAAGAGACCCAGTACTTC.

V gene TRBV3-1 (or the pseudogene TRBV3-2) combines with J gene TRBJ2-5, with a tentative D call TRBD2 (6 bases). In germline, CDR1 is LGHDT, CDR2 YNNKEL (reference sequence). The V end lost 4 bases, the J end lost 0 bases, and 15 bases lay between the germline ends. There are 16 residues in the CDR3. CDR3 protein: CASSPLTAGDQETQYF. DNA for the CDR3: TGTGCCAGCAGCCCTTTGACAGCGGGCGACCAAGAGACCCAGTACTTC.

V usage is TRBV7-9 and J usage is TRBJ2-2, with no clear D. With 5 bases removed from V and 0 bases from J, the gap between germline ends came to 13 bases. Germline V gives CDR1 SEHNR, CDR2 FQNEAQ (reference sequence). This CDR3 is 16 amino acids long. The chain's CDR3 is CASSRVADTNTGELFF. Here the CDR3 DNA reads TGTGCCAGCAGCCGAGTAGCAGACACGAACACCGGGGAGCTGTTTTTT. Complete variable domain (other parts from reference TRBV7-9 and TRBJ2-2): DTGVSQNPRHKITKRGQNVTFRCDPISEHNRLYWYRQTLGQGPEFLTYFQNEAQLEKSRLLSDRFSAERPKGSFSTLEIQRTEQGDSAMYLCASSRVADTNTGELFFGEGSRLTVL.

This clone was found once. The chain uses TRBV30 and TRBJ2-2, with a tentative D call TRBD2 (6 bases). Germline-derived CDR1 and CDR2 are GTSNPN and SVGIG (reference sequence). This CDR3 has 14 residues. The V end was cut by 4 bases, the J end by 5 bases, with 14 bases between. The CDR3 nucleotides read TGTGCCTGGACGCCGGGAGAATGGACCGGGGAGCTGTTTTTT. Its translation is CAWTPGEWTGELFF.

The chain combines TRBV18 with TRBJ2-2, with a tentative D call TRBD2 (5 bases). This CDR3 region has 18 residues. Trimming stripped 0 bases from V and 1 base from J, with 15 bases between. Per the germline V gene, CDR1 is KGHSH and CDR2 is LQKENI. Here the CDR3 reads CASSPPQFEGRNTGELFF. CDR3 nucleotide sequence: TGTGCCAGCTCACCACCTCAGTTTGAGGGCAGGAACACCGGGGAGCTGTTTTTT.

The chain uses TRBV9 and TRBJ1-3; TRBD1 might be the D (5 bases). V was cut by 4 bases and J by 4 bases, with 9 bases left in between. The CDR3 extends over 13 amino acids. Looked up from germline, CDR1 is SGDLS and CDR2 is YYNGEE. CDR3 coding DNA: TGTGCCAGCAGCCGAGAGGGGGGAAACACCATATATTTT. It yields the protein CASSREGGNTIYF.

The V gene is TRBV3-1 (or the pseudogene TRBV3-2), the J gene TRBJ1-2; D perhaps matches TRBD1 (6 bases). This CDR3 has 16 amino acids. The V gene lost 2 bases and the J gene lost 3 bases, with 16 bases spanning the gap. Per germline, CDR1 LGHDT and CDR2 YNNKEL (reference sequence). The DNA for the CDR3 is TGTGCCAGCAGCCAAAAGGGGTCAGGGGCCCACTATGGCTACACCTTC. As protein: CASSQKGSGAHYGYTF.

This chain connects TRBV18 to TRBJ2-7; possible D gene TRBD1, 6 bases. Trimming removed 3 bases at V and 6 bases at J, with 12 bases between. CDR1 KGHSH and CDR2 LQKENI come from the germline V gene. The CDR3 contains 13 residues. The CDR3 DNA reads TGTGCCAGCTCACCCCGGGACACGGGCGAGCAGTACTTC. Translation: CASSPRDTGEQYF.

The V and J genes are TRBV5-5 and TRBJ1-1; no firm D call. Looked up from germline, CDR1 is SGHKS and CDR2 is YYEKEE (reference sequence). Trimming removed 2 bases at V and 4 bases at J, with 9 bases between. The length of the CDR3 is 13 residues. The DNA for the CDR3 is TGTGCCAGCAGCTTCTTGCCAACCACTGAAGCTTTCTTT. Translation: CASSFLPTTEAFF.

This chain connects TRBV7-2 to TRBJ2-3; possible D gene TRBD1, 5 bases. The CDR3 sequence is 16 residues long. Germline assignment: CDR1 SGHTA and CDR2 FQGNSA. With 4 bases removed from V and 0 bases from J, the gap between germline ends came to 14 bases. The CDR3 here is CASSSTAQASTDTQYF. The CDR3 DNA reads TGTGCCAGCAGCTCGACAGCGCAGGCTAGCACAGATACGCAGTATTTT.

The count of this clone is one. The chain uses TRBV4-3 and TRBJ1-2; 10 bases line up with TRBD1. Losses at the gene ends were 0 bases for V and 4 bases for J; bases not matched to a gene: 14. The germline gives CDR1 LGHNA, CDR2 YSLEER. CDR3 length: 19 amino acids. The CDR3 protein is CASSQDHPTGGDRGYGYTF. CDR3 in DNA: TGCGCCAGCAGCCAAGACCACCCGACAGGGGGCGATCGGGGCTATGGCTACACCTTC.